The 4 T cell receptor beta chains reported below all come from one sample, sequenced in a study of cytomegalovirus exposure and HLA in healthy donors. The protocol was immunoSEQ multiplex PCR, while the TCRdb copy is restricted to in-frame clones and leaves out a portion. The sample yields roughly 300,000 clones, more than 80% seen once. Sample: PBMCs. These receptors were obtained from a woman between 18 and 30 years old in good health and CMV-seronegative.

CDR3 amino acids: CASRQLAGGPYEQYF. The CDR3 DNA sequence: TGTGCCAGCAGACAACTAGCGGGAGGCCCCTACGAGCAGTACTTC. The V gene is TRBV6-5, the J gene TRBJ2-7; 12 positions agree with TRBD2. The CDR3 loop spans 15 amino acids. The V gene's germline CDR1 is MNHEY and CDR2 SVGAGI. Trimming took 6 bases from V and 2 from J; bases not matched to a gene: 5.

The gene calls are TRBV7-2 and TRBJ1-5, with D unclear. The CDR3 has 13 residues. The V end lost 5 bases, the J end lost 7 bases, and 12 bases lay between the germline ends. Germline V gene sequence: CDR1 SGHTA, CDR2 FQGNSA. CDR3 protein: CASSAGFGQPQHF. CDR3 coding DNA: TGTGCCAGCAGCGCGGGATTCGGGCAGCCCCAGCATTTT. Using reference TRBV7-2 and TRBJ1-5 for the parts outside the CDR3, the full variable domain is GAGVSQSPSNKVTEKGKDVELRCDPISGHTALYWYRQSLGQGLEFLIYFQGNSAPDKSGLPSDRFSAERTGGSVSTLTIQRTQQEDSAVYLCASSAGFGQPQHFGDGTRLSIL.

V and J are TRBV4-3 and TRBJ2-2; D may be TRBD2 (6 bases). The CDR3 has 15 amino acids. V was clipped by 4 bases and J by 3 bases, with 12 bases between them. The germline CDR1 and CDR2 sequences are LGHNA and YSLEER. CDR3 loop: CASSRSGGDTGELFF. The CDR3 region has the DNA TGCGCCAGCAGCCGTAGCGGCGGGGACACCGGGGAGCTGTTTTTT.

As regards this clone: A junction end diverges from the germline sequence, so it may reflect a read error. The chain has TRBV6-5 and TRBJ2-7; a weak D match, TRBD2 (5 bases). CDR3 length equals 12 residues. Germline assignment: CDR1 MNHEY and CDR2 SVGAGI. The CDR3 spells CASRLLGGPPHF. For the CDR3, the DNA is TGTGCCAGCAGACTTCTAGGCGGGCCCCCGCACTTC.